This passage covers 21 T cell receptor beta chains from one sample sequenced in a study of control samples from healthy donors and cancer patients. The assay was immunoSEQ multiplex PCR, and TCRdb's table has in-frame clones only and misses some. The table includes 150,000 or so clones, around nine tenths detected once. Sequencing was carried out using blood. The receptors originated from a man aged 18-30 years in good health.

This clone was counted once. The chain couples TRBV5-1 to TRBJ2-2; 8 bases agree with TRBD1. With V trimmed by 7 bases and J by 1 base, 0 bases remained unmatched. The CDR3 has 13 amino acids. CDR1 SGHRS and CDR2 YFSETQ come from the germline V gene. The CDR3 sequence is CASGTGNTGELFF. The CDR3 coding sequence is TGCGCCAGCGGGACAGGGAACACCGGGGAGCTGTTTTTT.

With respect to this clone: Other DNA sequences in this specimen translate into the identical CDR3. The chain combines TRBV7-9 with TRBJ1-6, with 10 bases that match TRBD1. The V and J ends lost 5 bases and 9 bases, in that order; junction bases with no gene match: 4. This CDR3 contains 14 residues. Germline CDR1 and CDR2: SEHNR and FQNEAQ (reference sequence). CDR3 residues: CASSPGQGGSPLHF. The DNA of the CDR3 is TGTGCCAGCAGCCCCGGACAGGGGGGTTCACCCCTCCACTTT.

V gene TRBV5-5 combines with J gene TRBJ2-7; weak D call: TRBD2 (5 bases). The germline V gene has CDR1 SGHKS and CDR2 YYEKEE (reference sequence). Trimming removed 7 bases at V and 7 bases at J, with 18 bases between. The CDR3 is 13 residues long. CDR3 sequence reads: CASCPIRAGEQYF. The CDR3 DNA sequence: TGTGCCAGCTGCCCAATTCGGGCGGGTGAGCAGTACTTC.

V is TRBV27 and J is TRBJ2-7; D unclear. Trimming stripped 10 bases from V and 5 bases from J, with 15 bases between. The germline gives CDR1 MNHEY, CDR2 SMNVEV (reference sequence). The CDR3 loop spans 12 amino acids. CDR3 sequence (DNA): TGTGCCACCCAAACTGGGTCCCACGAGCAGTACTTC. Residues: CATQTGSHEQYF.

The V and J genes are TRBV5-1 and TRBJ2-3; D gene uncertain. Looked up from germline, CDR1 is SGHRS and CDR2 is YFSETQ. Trimming left V 0 bases short and J 6 bases short, with 2 bases between. The CDR3 extends over 11 amino acids. CDR3: CASSLVDTQYF. Here the CDR3 DNA reads TGCGCCAGCAGCTTGGTGGATACGCAGTATTTT.

V is TRBV9 and J is TRBJ2-7; D is possibly TRBD1 (6 bases). From germline, CDR1 is SGDLS and CDR2 YYNGEE. The germline V and J ends were trimmed by 1 base and 4 bases, with 12 bases remaining between them. The CDR3 contains 14 residues. The CDR3 loop is CASSVNPQGYEQYF. In DNA, the CDR3 is TGTGCCAGCAGCGTAAACCCTCAGGGGTACGAGCAGTACTTC.

The chain has TRBV3-1 (or the pseudogene TRBV3-2) and TRBJ1-6; a possible D gene is TRBD1 (6 bases). The CDR3 loop spans 20 amino acids. CDR1 is LGHDT and CDR2 is YNNKEL in the germline V gene (reference sequence). V was pared by 0 bases and J by 0 bases, with 18 bases between. The CDR3 sequence is CASSQDGGGTQYSYNSPLHF. The CDR3 DNA reads TGTGCCAGCAGCCAAGATGGGGGGGGCACCCAGTACTCCTATAATTCACCCCTCCACTTT.

The gene calls are TRBV2 and TRBJ1-6, with TRBD1 matching over 7 bases. The CDR3 has 15 residues. V was pared by 11 bases and J by 8 bases, with 15 bases of the junction left unmatched. CDR1 and CDR2 (germline): SNHLY, FYNNEI. The CDR3 sequence: CALNRQGEGDSPLHF. CDR3 bases: TGTGCCCTAAACAGACAGGGAGAAGGCGATTCACCCCTCCACTTT.

The chain has TRBV11-1 and TRBJ2-5, with D possibly TRBD1 on 6 matching bases. CDR3 size: 15 residues. V was pared by 4 bases and J by 2 bases, with 14 bases between. Germline V gene lookup returns CDR1 SGHAT and CDR2 FQDESV (reference sequence). CDR3 region: CASSSTGQFQETQYF. The DNA of the CDR3 is TGTGCCAGCAGCTCAACCGGACAGTTTCAAGAGACCCAGTACTTC.

V and J are TRBV12-2 and TRBJ2-7; TRBD1, the table's D call, was not compared with the DNA. TRBV12-2 is deemed a pseudogene. This CDR3 comprises 17 residues. The CDR3 bases are TGTGCAAGTCGCTTAGTTAGTCCCGGGCAGGGTAACCACGAGCAGTACTTC. It codes for CASRLVSPGQGNHEQYF.

The rearrangement uses TRBV7-2 and TRBJ1-2, with a weak D call TRBD1 (5 bases). Germline CDR1 is SGHTA and CDR2 is FQGNSA. V was cut by 5 bases and J by 7 bases, with 23 bases left in between. The CDR3 runs 16 residues. CDR3 amino acids: CASSPPVGAESGGYTF. The CDR3 nucleotides read TGTGCCAGCAGCCCCCCGGTTGGGGCAGAATCAGGTGGCTACACCTTC.

The chain has TRBV30 and TRBJ2-3, with D perhaps TRBD1 (5 bases). From germline, CDR1 is GTSNPN and CDR2 SVGIG (reference sequence). The ends were cut back, 0 bases at V and 4 bases at J, with 14 bases in the middle. The CDR3 sequence is 15 residues long. CDR3 nucleotides: TGTGCCTGGAGTGTAGGGGCGCAGGGCGCAGATACGCAGTATTTT. Its protein product is CAWSVGAQGADTQYF. The whole variable domain, remainder taken from reference TRBV30 and TRBJ2-3, is SQTIHQWPATLVQPVGSPLSLECTVEGTSNPNLYWYRQAAGRGLQLLFYSVGIGQISSEVPQNLSASRPQDRQFILSSKKLLLSDSGFYLCAWSVGAQGADTQYFGPGTRLTVL.

This clone was detected once. CDR3 DNA sequence: TGTGCCAGTAAGGACAGGGGCTCCTCTGGGGCCAACGTCCTGACTTTC. Encoded protein: CASKDRGSSGANVLTF. The chain is built from TRBV19 and TRBJ2-6; 9 positions agree with TRBD1. From germline, CDR1 is LNHDA and CDR2 SQIVND (reference sequence). Germline trimming cut 7 bases from V and 0 bases from J; bases unmatched to any gene: 4. This CDR3 has 16 residues.

This clone is a singleton in its sample. The chain is built from TRBV7-9 and TRBJ2-1; 15 nucleotides agree with TRBD2. Trimming at V came to 4 bases and at J to 3 bases, leaving 10 bases not matched to a gene. The CDR3 is made up of 19 amino acids. Germline V gene sequence: CDR1 SEHNR, CDR2 FQNEAQ (reference sequence). The CDR3 DNA follows: TGTGCCAGCAGCTATGGACTAGCGGGGGGGAGTATAGTCTACAATGAGCAGTTCTTC. Its protein product is CASSYGLAGGSIVYNEQFF.

The chain links TRBV19 to TRBJ2-6; tentative D call: TRBD1 (6 bases). The CDR3 totals 17 residues. CDR1 LNHDA and CDR2 SQIVND come from the germline V gene (reference sequence). V was shortened by 6 bases and J by 0 bases, with 15 bases between the two germline ends. This CDR3 reads CASRGSDSLSGANVLTF. The CDR3 nucleotides read TGTGCCAGTAGGGGGTCGGACAGCCTCTCTGGGGCCAACGTCCTGACTTTC.

In this sample, this clone turned up once. V and J are TRBV2 and TRBJ1-5; 10 bases map to TRBD1. V lost 6 bases, J lost 0 bases, and 8 bases stayed unmatched. This CDR3 region has 17 residues. Germline lookup yields CDR1 SNHLY and CDR2 FYNNEI. CDR3 nucleotide sequence: TGTGCCAGCAGCCGTACGACAGGGGGCCGTAGCAATCAGCCCCAGCATTTT. Residues: CASSRTTGGRSNQPQHF.

The V call is TRBV6-6, the J call TRBJ2-3; D possibly corresponds to TRBD1 (5 bases). Germline-derived CDR1 and CDR2 are MNHNY and SVGAGI (reference sequence). CDR3 length: 14 amino acids. The ends were cut back, 6 bases at V and 2 bases at J, with 12 bases in the middle. CDR3 protein: CASRYTGFTDTQYF. CDR3 in DNA: TGTGCCAGCAGGTACACAGGTTTCACAGATACGCAGTATTTT.

This chain connects TRBV5-4 to TRBJ2-5, with 9 bases that match TRBD2. Germline CDR1 SGHNT, CDR2 YYREEE (reference sequence). The CDR3 consists of 16 residues. The ends lost 0 bases at V and 2 bases at J; junction bases unmatched: 5. CDR3 sequence reads: CASSLGPGLAQETQYF. The CDR3 nucleotides are TGTGCCAGCAGCTTGGGCCCGGGACTAGCTCAAGAGACCCAGTACTTC.

The rearrangement joins TRBV15 to TRBJ1-1; no reliable D call. The V and J ends lost 0 bases and 1 base respectively, with 6 bases between them. CDR1 and CDR2 (germline): LNHNV, YYDKDF (reference sequence). There are 14 residues in the CDR3. Here the CDR3 reads CATSRDPENTEAFF. CDR3 coding DNA: TGTGCCACCAGCAGAGATCCGGAGAACACTGAAGCTTTCTTT.

The rearrangement joins TRBV2 to TRBJ2-2; no firm D call. CDR1 SNHLY and CDR2 FYNNEI come from the germline V gene. The CDR3 has 13 residues. The V end lost 7 bases, the J end lost 3 bases, and 9 bases lay between the germline ends. The CDR3 DNA reads TGTGCCAGCATTCGAAGCTACACCGGGGAGCTGTTTTTT. As protein: CASIRSYTGELFF.

The CDR3 here is CAVRVGNYEQYF. The CDR3 DNA is TGTGCAGTCAGAGTTGGGAACTACGAGCAGTACTTC. V is TRBV7-9 and J is TRBJ2-7; D gene unclear. The V gene's germline CDR1 is SEHNR and CDR2 FQNEAQ (reference sequence). This CDR3 is 12 amino acids long.